Presented here are 16 T cell receptor beta chains from one specimen sequenced in a study of CD8 T cells in ankylosing spondylitis. TCRdb redid the calling of the 5' RACE reads with MiXCR, one entry per CDR3 protein. Of about 140,000 distinct CDR3 sequences detected, around 32% appear once; the ten largest clones hold approximately 6%. Material for sequencing was synovial fluid, either unsorted or a sorted T cell fraction (not recorded which). These receptor sequences come from a male donor with ankylosing spondylitis.

This clonotype was seen many times. The CDR3 spells CASSLTGGEQYF. The CDR3 DNA sequence: TGTGCCAGCAGTTTAACAGGCGGAGAGCAGTACTTC. The chain links TRBV12-3 or TRBV12-4 to TRBJ2-7; the D gene is possibly TRBD1 (5 bases). There are 12 residues in the CDR3. V dropped 2 bases and J dropped 7 bases, with 9 bases sitting between them.

The CDR3 spells CASGRGNTEAFF. CDR3 sequence (DNA): TGTGCCAGTGGTCGGGGGAACACTGAAGCTTTCTTT. The genes are TRBV2 and TRBJ1-1; D not certain. The germline V gene has CDR1 SNHLY and CDR2 FYNNEI. The CDR3 is made up of 12 amino acids. V was clipped by 9 bases and J by 1 base, with 9 bases between them.

The chain links TRBV27 to TRBJ2-5; possibly TRBD2 for D (7 bases). The CDR3 has 17 residues. Trimming stripped 8 bases from V and 2 bases from J, with 24 bases between. CDR1 is MNHEY and CDR2 is SMNVEV in the germline V gene (reference sequence). CDR3 sequence (DNA): TGTGCCAGCGCGCAACGAGTTGGGGGGGCATCTCAAGAGACCCAGTACTTC. It specifies CASAQRVGGASQETQYF.

The chain links TRBV29-1 to TRBJ1-1; D perhaps matches TRBD1 (5 bases). V lost 5 bases and J 6 bases, leaving 13 bases between the germline ends. In germline, CDR1 is SQVTM, CDR2 ANQGSEA. The CDR3 totals 12 residues. The CDR3 coding sequence is TGCAGCGTTCCCGGGACTCAAGCTGAAGCTTTCTTT. Protein: CSVPGTQAEAFF.

This chain connects TRBV7-9 to TRBJ1-6; the match to TRBD1 covers 8 bases. This CDR3 region has 15 residues. From germline, CDR1 is SEHNR and CDR2 FQNEAQ (reference sequence). V was pared by 5 bases and J by 3 bases, with 3 bases of the junction left unmatched. The CDR3 coding sequence is TGTGCCAGCAGCGCGGGACAGGTCTATAATTCACCCCTCCACTTT. Translating gives CASSAGQVYNSPLHF. Full variable domain (remainder filled in from reference TRBV7-9 and TRBJ1-6): DTGVSQNPRHKITKRGQNVTFRCDPISEHNRLYWYRQTLGQGPEFLTYFQNEAQLEKSRLLSDRFSAERPKGSFSTLEIQRTEQGDSAMYLCASSAGQVYNSPLHFGNGTRLTVT.

The chain couples TRBV20-1 to TRBJ2-3; TRBD2 matches 8 bases. The trim removed 6 bases at V and 7 bases at J, leaving 6 bases unmatched. Per the germline V gene, CDR1 is DFQATT and CDR2 is SNEGSKA (reference sequence). The CDR3 has 12 residues. In DNA, the CDR3 is TGCAGTGCAATGCGGGGGGACCATACGCAGTATTTT. It encodes CSAMRGDHTQYF.

The chain joins TRBV5-8 to TRBJ2-2; 11 positions agree with TRBD1. CDR1 is SGHTS, CDR2 YDEGEE, per germline. With V trimmed by 0 bases and J by 6 bases, 7 bases remained unmatched. This CDR3 contains 17 residues. The CDR3 loop is CASSLGMAGQGAGELFF. As DNA, the CDR3 is TGTGCCAGCAGCTTGGGCATGGCGGGACAGGGGGCCGGGGAGCTGTTTTTT.

The V and J genes are TRBV7-2 and TRBJ2-2; 14 nucleotides match TRBD2. In germline, CDR1 is SGHTA, CDR2 FQGNSA. With V trimmed by 5 bases and J by 5 bases, 7 bases remained unmatched. This CDR3 spans 17 amino acids. The CDR3 DNA is TGTGCCAGCAGCCTTAGGACTAGCGGGGGGATAACCGGGGAGCTGTTTTTT. Protein product: CASSLRTSGGITGELFF.

DNA of the CDR3: TGCGCCAGCAGCTTGGGGACTAGCGGGACTAGGGAGCAGTTCTTC. It codes for CASSLGTSGTREQFF. The rearrangement joins TRBV5-1 to TRBJ2-1, with TRBD2 matching 12 bases. Germline CDR1 reads SGHRS; CDR2 reads YFSETQ. This CDR3 region has 15 residues. Trimming took 0 bases from V and 10 from J; bases not matched to a gene: 5.

This clonotype was detected a few times. The rearrangement joins TRBV29-1 to TRBJ1-5; D call uncertain. The CDR3 spans 13 residues. The germline V gene has CDR1 SQVTM and CDR2 ANQGSEA. V was clipped by 6 bases and J by 0 bases, with 9 bases between them. The CDR3 region is CSVAGNSNQPQHF. The CDR3 nucleotides read TGCAGCGTCGCCGGCAATAGCAATCAGCCCCAGCATTTT.

The gene calls are TRBV5-1 and TRBJ2-1; D is undetermined. The CDR3 covers 14 residues. Per the germline V gene, CDR1 is SGHRS and CDR2 is YFSETQ. V gave up 0 bases and J gave up 3 bases, with 7 bases separating them. DNA for the CDR3: TGCGCCAGCAGCTTGGCCACGGTCTACAATGAGCAGTTCTTC. Amino acid sequence: CASSLATVYNEQFF.

This clonotype was recorded a few times. The chain combines TRBV5-1 with TRBJ2-7; 7 bases match TRBD1. V gave up 4 bases and J gave up 0 bases; unmatched junction bases: 10. There are 16 residues in the CDR3. Germline V lookup: CDR1 SGHRS, CDR2 YFSETQ. The CDR3 protein is CASSVGQHSYSYEQYF. Written as DNA, the CDR3 is TGCGCCAGCAGCGTGGGACAGCATTCATACTCCTACGAGCAGTACTTC. The variable domain in full, completed from reference TRBV5-1 and TRBJ2-7, reads KAGVTQTPRYLIKTRGQQVTLSCSPISGHRSVSWYQQTPGQGLQFLFEYFSETQRNKGNFPGRFSGRQFSNSRSEMNVSTLELGDSALYLCASSVGQHSYSYEQYFGPGTRLTVT.

This clonotype was picked up a small number of times. The chain links TRBV6-1 to TRBJ2-7; TRBD1 matches 10 bases. The germline gives CDR1 MNHNS, CDR2 SASEGT. V shed 5 bases, J shed 0 bases, and the junction held 7 bases outside the gene matches. The CDR3 contains 16 residues. The CDR3 bases are TGTGCCAGCAGTCCCGGACAGGGGGTTAGCTCCTACGAGCAGTACTTC. Translating gives CASSPGQGVSSYEQYF.

This clonotype was seen at least ten times. This rearrangement joins TRBV5-1 to TRBJ2-5; 16 positions agree with TRBD2. Losses at the gene ends were 4 bases for V and 1 base for J; bases not matched to a gene: 7. The germline V gene encodes CDR1 SGHRS and CDR2 YFSETQ. This CDR3 contains 18 residues. The CDR3 nucleotides are TGCGCCAGCAGCCGGGGACTAGCGGGAGGGACTCTCCAAGAGACCCAGTACTTC. Protein: CASSRGLAGGTLQETQYF.

The sample holds many counts of this clonotype. This chain uses TRBV12-3 or TRBV12-4 with TRBJ2-2; D gene unclear. There are 12 residues in the CDR3. Trimming cost V 6 bases and J 7 bases, with 9 bases left between them. The CDR3 nucleotides read TGTGCCAGCAGCCCTGACAACGGGGAGCTGTTTTTT. Protein sequence: CASSPDNGELFF.

This chain joins TRBV5-6 and TRBJ1-2; the D gene is possibly TRBD1 (5 bases). The CDR3 loop spans 16 amino acids. Per germline, CDR1 SGHDT and CDR2 YYEEEE. The V end lost 4 bases, the J end lost 2 bases, and 18 bases lay between the germline ends. CDR3 DNA: TGTGCCAGCAGCCCAACCACAGGAGCTCTCAACTATGGCTACACCTTC. This encodes CASSPTTGALNYGYTF. Full variable domain (outside the CDR3, taken from reference TRBV5-6 and TRBJ1-2): DAGVTQSPTHLIKTRGQQVTLRCSPKSGHDTVSWYQQALGQGPQFIFQYYEEEERQRGNFPDRFSGHQFPNYSSELNVNALLLGDSALYLCASSPTTGALNYGYTFGSGTRLTVV.